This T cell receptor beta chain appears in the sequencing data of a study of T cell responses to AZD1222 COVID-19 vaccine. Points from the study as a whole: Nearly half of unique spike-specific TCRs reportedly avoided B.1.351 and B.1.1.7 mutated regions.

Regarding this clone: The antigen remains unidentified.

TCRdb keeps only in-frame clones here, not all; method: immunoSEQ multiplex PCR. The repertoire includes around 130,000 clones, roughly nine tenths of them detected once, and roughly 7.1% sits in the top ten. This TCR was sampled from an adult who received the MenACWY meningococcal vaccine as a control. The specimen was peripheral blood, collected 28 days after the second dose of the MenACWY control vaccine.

The CDR3 spells CASSHGQIMRNTEAFF. The CDR3 DNA sequence: TGTGCCAGCAGCCACGGACAGATAATGAGGAACACTGAAGCTTTCTTT. The V call is TRBV3-1 (or the pseudogene TRBV3-2), the J call TRBJ1-1, with D tentatively TRBD1 (6 bases). Germline CDR1 LGHDT, CDR2 YNNKEL (reference sequence). This CDR3 has 16 residues. Trimming took off 3 bases at V and 1 base at J, with 15 bases between the two ends.